This T cell receptor beta chain was profiled in a study of blood T cell repertoires in COVID-19 (dated by TCRdb to about 2020). About the study as a whole: Samples covering the acute and convalescent phases of COVID-19 were provided by collaborators in the United States, Italy and Spain. The repertoires were made available in a free public database intended to serve as a resource for research on the immune response to SARS-CoV-2. The material from the prospective study consisted of cDNA or gDNA derived from T cells, B-cell-depleted T cells, or PBMCs. A de-identified subject ID, COVID-19 status, age in years and sex were almost always included in the sample metadata. Where available, HLA class I and class II types were obtained from metadata supplied by the sample provider rather than from assay-based typing. Samples came from the ongoing ImmuneRACE study (first 160 participants) plus 1,254 subjects from 6 global collaborators. The dataset comprised deeply sampled blood TCRbeta repertoires from subjects exposed to, actively infected with, or recovered from COVID-19.

The CDR3 covers 17 residues, taking in both the cysteine and the phenylalanine. Solely the CDR3 DNA is kept, with 51 bases framed from the first base. V trim: 2 bases; J trim: 4 bases; unmatched bases: 12. The germline V gene (reference sequence) gives CDR1 as SGHNT and CDR2 as YYREEE. At one collaborating source in Seattle, patients were enrolled during active infection and were followed longitudinally through the course of disease. Each collaborating institution followed its own protocols to collect whole blood in K2EDTA tubes. For TCRbeta analysis, collaborators shipped samples as frozen whole blood, isolated PBMCs, or DNA extracted from either of those sample types. Points on this clone: Its antigen is unknown. No qualities accompany the bases; no much larger clone lies one base away.

Study-level results and caveats: How much clinical and demographic metadata was included differed by source and by participant, and the metadata was provided uncurated.

TCRbeta CDR3 regions were amplified from genomic DNA using the immunoSEQ Assay, a bias-controlled multiplex PCR. As for the original processing: Within the assay, amplification of reference gene primers was used to estimate how many nucleated cells each sample contained. To quantify the absolute abundance of each unique TCRbeta CDR3 rearrangement, sequence reads were collapsed and filtered. For each sample, productive Simpson clonality was calculated as the square root of Simpson's diversity index over productive rearrangements. TCRdb mirrors the immuneACCESS table, restricted to in-frame sequences. Some clones are absent from its copies; in checked studies, under half trace to an unresolved V gene, and the reason for the others is unknown. That table supplies the V and J calls and clone size; D and trimming were determined from the DNA. The sample has 100,000 to 150,000 clones on record, about 89% of them singletons. Jointly, the top ten make up approximately 4.3% of the sample.

This clonotype was sampled from a man between 60 and 75 years old with COVID-19, enrolled during active disease. The chain links TRBV5-4 with TRBJ2-3; 8 of the junction bases match TRBD2. Specimen: peripheral blood. This receptor has the CDR3 CASSFGMRRGVADTQYF. The nucleotides are TGTGCCAGCAGCTTCGGGATGAGGCGGGGGGTGGCAGATACGCAGTATTTT.